Sequencing of this TCR beta chain was carried out in a study of cytomegalovirus exposure and HLA in healthy donors. For this clone: Its specificity is unknown.

This PCR relied on a set of 60 Vbeta primers and 13 Jbeta primers. Sequenced by immunoSEQ multiplex PCR; TCRdb stores in-frame clones only, minus some. There are approximately 90,000 clones in the sample; under 85% occur only once, and approximately 1.4% lies in the top ten. The germline V gene has CDR1 SGHAT and CDR2 FQNNGV. The CDR3 is made up of 15 amino acids. General observations from the study: Sequencing had likely introduced a cluster of highly shared sequence variants as an artifact. In vitro confirmation showed three CMV-associated chains to be CMV antigen specific.

This chain uses TRBV11-2 with TRBJ2-5; TRBD1 matches 9 bases. The J call may be incorrect, as the DNA end agrees better with TRBJ2-7. The sequence came from a male donor in good health and CMV-seronegative. Sequencing was done on a sample of PBMCs. CDR3 region: CASSSRDRVDNEQYF. The CDR3, as DNA: TGTGCCAGCAGCTCCAGGGACAGGGTAGATAACGAGCAGTACTTC.